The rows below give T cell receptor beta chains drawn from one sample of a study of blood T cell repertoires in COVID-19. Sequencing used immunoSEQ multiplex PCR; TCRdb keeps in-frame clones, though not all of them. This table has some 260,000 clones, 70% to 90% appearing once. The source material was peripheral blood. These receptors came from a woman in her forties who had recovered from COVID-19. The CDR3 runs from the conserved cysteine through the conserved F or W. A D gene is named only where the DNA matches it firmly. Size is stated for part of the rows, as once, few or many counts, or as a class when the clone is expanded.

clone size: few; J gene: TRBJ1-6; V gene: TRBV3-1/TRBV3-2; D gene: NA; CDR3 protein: CASSHNRRNSPLHF; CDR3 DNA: TGTGCCAGCAGCCACAACAGGCGGAATTCACCCCTCCACTTT
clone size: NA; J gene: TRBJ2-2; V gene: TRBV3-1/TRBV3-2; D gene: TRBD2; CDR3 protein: CASSPGTSGGPNTGELFF; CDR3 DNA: TGTGCCAGCAGCCCCGGGACTAGCGGGGGACCGAACACCGGGGAGCTGTTTTTT
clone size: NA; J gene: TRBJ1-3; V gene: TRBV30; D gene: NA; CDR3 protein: CAWRGGGSGNTIYF; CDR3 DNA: TGTGCCTGGAGAGGGGGGGGTTCTGGAAACACCATATATTTT
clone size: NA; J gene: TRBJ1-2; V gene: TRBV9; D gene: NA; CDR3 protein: CASSVETEHALNYGYTF; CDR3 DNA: TGTGCCAGCAGCGTAGAGACAGAACACGCCCTTAACTATGGCTACACCTTC
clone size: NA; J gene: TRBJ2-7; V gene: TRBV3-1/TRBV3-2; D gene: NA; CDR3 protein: CASSQSGGYEQYF; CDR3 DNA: TGTGCCAGCAGCCAATCCGGGGGCTACGAGCAGTACTTC
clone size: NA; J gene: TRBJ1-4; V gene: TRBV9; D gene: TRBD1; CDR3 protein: CASSVVSEDRAGEKLFF; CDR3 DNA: TGTGCCAGCAGCGTAGTGTCGGAGGACAGGGCTGGGGAAAAACTGTTTTTT
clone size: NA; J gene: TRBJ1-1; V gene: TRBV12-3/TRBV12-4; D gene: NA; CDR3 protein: CASSLGQNTEAFF; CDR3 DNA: TGTGCCAGCAGTTTAGGACAGAACACTGAAGCTTTCTTT
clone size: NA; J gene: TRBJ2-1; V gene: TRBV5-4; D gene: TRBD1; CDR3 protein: CASSPGQGVGEQFF; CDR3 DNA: TGTGCCAGCAGCCCAGGGCAGGGGGTCGGTGAGCAGTTCTTC
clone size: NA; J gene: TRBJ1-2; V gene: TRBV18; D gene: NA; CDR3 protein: CASSPGTRQIIYGYTF; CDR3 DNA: TGTGCCAGCTCACCAGGTACGCGGCAGATAATCTATGGCTACACCTTC
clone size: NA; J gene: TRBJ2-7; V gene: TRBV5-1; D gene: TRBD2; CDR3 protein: CASSSVAGGPRWYF; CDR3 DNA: TGCGCCAGCAGCTCAGTGGCGGGAGGGCCCCGATGGTACTTC
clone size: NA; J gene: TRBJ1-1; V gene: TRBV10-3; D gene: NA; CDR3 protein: CAIKGVNTEAFF; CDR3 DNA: TGTGCCATCAAGGGGGTGAACACTGAAGCTTTCTTT
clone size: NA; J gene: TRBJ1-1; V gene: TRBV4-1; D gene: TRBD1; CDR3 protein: CASSQVGWDRGLGNTEAFF; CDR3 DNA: TGCGCCAGCAGCCAAGTTGGATGGGACAGGGGGCTTGGGAACACTGAAGCTTTCTTT
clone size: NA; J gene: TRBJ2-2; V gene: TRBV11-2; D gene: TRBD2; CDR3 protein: CASSRGDPTGELFF; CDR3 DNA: TGTGCCAGCAGCCGGGGGGATCCCACCGGGGAGCTGTTTTTT
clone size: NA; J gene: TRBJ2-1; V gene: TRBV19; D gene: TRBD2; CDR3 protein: CASSTYRGLAGDEQFF; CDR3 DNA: TGTGCCAGTAGTACATACCGGGGGCTAGCGGGAGATGAGCAGTTCTTC
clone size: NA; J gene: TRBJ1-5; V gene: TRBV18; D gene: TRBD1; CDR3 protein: CASSPTGDPNQPQHF; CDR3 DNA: TGTGCCAGCTCACCGACAGGGGACCCCAATCAGCCCCAGCATTTT
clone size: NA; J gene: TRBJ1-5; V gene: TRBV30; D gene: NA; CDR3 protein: CAWSWGRALNQPQHF; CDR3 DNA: TGTGCCTGGAGTTGGGGGAGGGCTTTAAATCAGCCCCAGCATTTT
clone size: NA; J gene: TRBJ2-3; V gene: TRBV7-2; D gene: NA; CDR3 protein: CASSPGVGDTQYF; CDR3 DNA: TGTGCCAGCAGCCCGGGGGTTGGAGATACGCAGTATTTT
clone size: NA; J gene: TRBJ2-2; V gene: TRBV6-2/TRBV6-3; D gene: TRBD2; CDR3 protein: CASSYPAGGNTGELFF; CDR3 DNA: TGTGCCAGCAGTTACCCCGCGGGGGGGAACACCGGGGAGCTGTTTTTT
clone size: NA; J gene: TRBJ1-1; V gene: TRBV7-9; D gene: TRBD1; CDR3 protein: CASSLTLTGARMNTEAFF; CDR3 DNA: TGTGCCAGCAGCTTAACCCTGACAGGGGCTCGCATGAACACTGAAGCTTTCTTT
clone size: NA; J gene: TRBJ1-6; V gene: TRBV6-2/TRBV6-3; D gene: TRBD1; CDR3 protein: CASSQTGGDSPLHF; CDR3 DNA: TGTGCCAGCAGTCAGACAGGGGGTGATTCACCCCTCCACTTT
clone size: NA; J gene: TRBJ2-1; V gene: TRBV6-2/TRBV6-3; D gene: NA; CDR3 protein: CASSYGRASYNEQFF; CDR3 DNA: TGTGCCAGCAGTTATGGCAGGGCATCCTACAATGAGCAGTTCTTC
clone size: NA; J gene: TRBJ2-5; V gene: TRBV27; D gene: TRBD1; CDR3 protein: CASSLSWTGSGETQYF; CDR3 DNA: TGTGCCAGCAGTTTATCGTGGACAGGGTCTGGGGAGACCCAGTACTTC
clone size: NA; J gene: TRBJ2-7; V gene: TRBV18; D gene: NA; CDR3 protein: CASSPRLATTYEQYF; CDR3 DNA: TGTGCCAGCTCACCACGGCTAGCGACAACCTACGAGCAGTACTTC
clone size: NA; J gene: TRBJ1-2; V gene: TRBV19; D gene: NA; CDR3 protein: CASTSGFYGYTF; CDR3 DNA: TGTGCCAGTACTTCAGGCTTCTATGGCTACACCTTC
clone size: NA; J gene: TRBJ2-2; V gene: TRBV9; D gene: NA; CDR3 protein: CASSPPRHTTGELFF; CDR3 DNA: TGTGCCAGCAGCCCCCCAAGACACACCACCGGGGAGCTGTTTTTT
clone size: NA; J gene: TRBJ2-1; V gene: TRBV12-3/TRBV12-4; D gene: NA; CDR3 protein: CASTQGRGEQFF; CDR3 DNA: TGTGCCAGCACCCAGGGGCGTGGCGAGCAGTTCTTC
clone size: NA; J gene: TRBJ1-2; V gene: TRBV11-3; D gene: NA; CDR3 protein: CAPRASNYGYTF; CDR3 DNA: TGTGCCCCGCGGGCCTCCAACTATGGCTACACCTTC
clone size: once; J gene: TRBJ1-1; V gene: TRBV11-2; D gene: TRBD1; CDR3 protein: CASSLRPGGVGGSEAFF; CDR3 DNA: TGTGCCAGCAGCTTACGGCCAGGGGGCGTGGGAGGGAGCGAAGCTTTCTTT
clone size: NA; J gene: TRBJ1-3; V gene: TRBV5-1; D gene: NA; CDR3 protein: CASSLAGQSSGNTIYF; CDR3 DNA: TGCGCCAGCAGCTTGGCCGGACAGAGCTCTGGAAACACCATATATTTT
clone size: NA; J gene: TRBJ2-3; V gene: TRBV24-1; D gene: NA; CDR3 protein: CATSDLGPYDTQYF; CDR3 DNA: TGTGCCACCAGTGATTTGGGGCCCTATGATACGCAGTATTTT
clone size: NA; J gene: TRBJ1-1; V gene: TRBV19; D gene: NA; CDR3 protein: CASSPSGTPNTEAFF; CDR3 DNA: TGTGCCAGTAGTCCCAGCGGGACACCGAACACTGAAGCTTTCTTT
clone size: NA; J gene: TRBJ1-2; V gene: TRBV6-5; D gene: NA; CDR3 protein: CASSYSGRRGYGYTF; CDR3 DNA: TGTGCCAGCAGTTACTCAGGACGGCGGGGCTATGGCTACACCTTC
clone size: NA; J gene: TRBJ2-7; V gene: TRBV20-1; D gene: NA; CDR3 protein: CSASRRDRSSYEQYF; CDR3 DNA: TGCAGTGCTAGTCGCCGAGACCGGAGCTCCTACGAGCAGTACTTC
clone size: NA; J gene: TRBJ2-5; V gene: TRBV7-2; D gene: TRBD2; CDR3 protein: CASSLGPSGRETQYF; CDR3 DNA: TGTGCCAGCAGCTTAGGCCCTAGCGGGCGGGAGACCCAGTACTTC
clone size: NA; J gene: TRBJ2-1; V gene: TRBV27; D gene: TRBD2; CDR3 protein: CASSSWTSGRGNEQFF; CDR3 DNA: TGTGCCAGCAGTTCTTGGACTAGCGGGAGAGGCAATGAGCAGTTCTTC
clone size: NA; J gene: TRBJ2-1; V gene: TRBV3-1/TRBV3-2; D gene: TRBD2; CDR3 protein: CASSPNVALAGINEQFF; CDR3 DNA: TGTGCCAGCAGCCCCAACGTGGCACTAGCGGGAATCAATGAGCAGTTCTTC
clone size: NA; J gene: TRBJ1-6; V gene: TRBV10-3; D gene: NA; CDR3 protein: CAISGGPNSPLHF; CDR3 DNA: TGTGCCATCAGTGGGGGCCCTAATTCACCCCTCCACTTT